A single sample is the source of the 30 T cell receptor beta chains below, sequenced in a study of blood T cell repertoires in COVID-19 (dated by TCRdb to 2019 to 2021). The method was the immunoSEQ multiplex PCR assay. TCRdb took over this immuneACCESS table, retaining in-frame rearrangements with V and J assigned. Such tables are incomplete; in checked studies, under half of the missing clones stem from an unresolved V gene, and the remainder is unexplained. This sample is represented by 250,000 to 400,000 clones; around nine tenths of them were singletons. 1% of the sample comes from the top ten. The source material was peripheral blood. The receptors stem from a man in his fifties or sixties with active or convalescent COVID-19.

In DNA form, the CDR3 reads TGTGCCACCAGTGATGCCCAGTCCGGGACAGGGGGCTCTGGGGCCAACGTCCTGACTTTC. It translates to CATSDAQSGTGGSGANVLTF. The chain carries TRBV24-1 and TRBJ2-6; the match to TRBD1 covers 11 bases. The germline gives CDR1 KGHDR, CDR2 SFDVKD. The CDR3 spans 20 residues. V was clipped by 3 bases and J by 0 bases; unmatched bases: 9.

The chain has TRBV18 and TRBJ1-6, with D possibly matching TRBD1 (6 bases). V was clipped by 3 bases and J by 8 bases, with 11 bases between them. This CDR3 is 14 amino acids long. Germline V gene sequence: CDR1 KGHSH, CDR2 LQKENI. The chain's CDR3 is CASSPGHFDSPLHF. CDR3 in DNA: TGTGCCAGCTCACCGGGACATTTCGATTCACCCCTCCACTTT. Filled out from reference TRBV18 and TRBJ1-6, the complete variable domain reads NAGVMQNPRHLVRRRGQEARLRCSPMKGHSHVYWYRQLPEEGLKFMVYLQKENIIDESGMPKERFSAEFPKEGPSILRIQQVVRGDSAAYFCASSPGHFDSPLHFGNGTRLTVT.

V is TRBV30 and J is TRBJ1-1; D is perhaps TRBD1 (6 bases). Trimming took off 5 bases at V and 4 bases at J, with 17 bases between the two ends. The CDR3 loop spans 14 amino acids. Germline assignment: CDR1 GTSNPN and CDR2 SVGIG (reference sequence). The CDR3 protein is CAWDSTVQGTEAFF. CDR3 DNA sequence: TGTGCCTGGGACTCGACGGTACAGGGCACTGAAGCTTTCTTT.

The J gene is TRBJ1-1, the V gene TRBV5-1, with a possible D match to TRBD1 (6 bases). Deletions cut 4 bases from V and 0 bases from J, with 10 bases between. The length of the CDR3 is 14 residues. CDR1 SGHRS and CDR2 YFSETQ come from the germline V gene. CDR3 coding DNA: TGCGCCAGCAGCCCTGACAGGATGAACACTGAAGCTTTCTTT. Translation gives CASSPDRMNTEAFF.

The chain uses TRBV19 and TRBJ2-7; D might be TRBD1 (5 bases). The germline V and J ends were trimmed by 5 bases and 3 bases, with 11 bases remaining between them. Per the germline V gene, CDR1 is LNHDA and CDR2 is SQIVND (reference sequence). CDR3 length equals 13 residues. The CDR3 DNA reads as TGTGCCAGTAGTTTGACAGATAACTACGAGCAGTACTTC. This translates into CASSLTDNYEQYF.

V gene TRBV4-2 combines with J gene TRBJ2-3; D may be TRBD2 (5 bases). Germline assignment: CDR1 LGHNA and CDR2 YNFKEQ. This CDR3 contains 16 residues. V lost 0 bases and J 2 bases, leaving 12 bases between the germline ends. CDR3 in DNA: TGTGCCAGCAGCCAAGATGGCCTAGCCTACACAGATACGCAGTATTTT. This gives the protein CASSQDGLAYTDTQYF.

This clone was seen a handful of times. This chain links TRBV19 with TRBJ1-5; a weak D match, TRBD1 (5 bases). Trimming cost V 5 bases and J 4 bases, with 12 bases left between them. In germline, CDR1 is LNHDA, CDR2 SQIVND (reference sequence). The CDR3 totals 14 residues. CDR3 amino acids: CASSGGRANQPQHF. The CDR3 nucleotides are TGTGCCAGTAGTGGGGGGAGAGCGAATCAGCCCCAGCATTTT. Based on the CDR3 plus reference TRBV19 and TRBJ1-5, the full variable domain is DGGITQSPKYLFRKEGQNVTLSCEQNLNHDAMYWYRQDPGQGLRLIYYSQIVNDFQKGDIAEGYSVSREKKESFPLTVTSAQKNPTAFYLCASSGGRANQPQHFGDGTRLSIL.

The chain uses TRBV28 and TRBJ1-2; D may be TRBD1 (6 bases). The CDR3 length is 12 residues. V lost 4 bases and J lost 7, with 10 bases in between. CDR1 is MDHEN, CDR2 SYDVKM, per germline. The CDR3 coding sequence is TGTGCCAGCAGTTCGGACAGTCCTGGCTACACCTTC. Its translation is CASSSDSPGYTF.

V usage is TRBV12-5 and J usage is TRBJ2-1; 12 nucleotides align to TRBD2. CDR1 and CDR2 (germline): LGHNT, FRNRAP. The CDR3 loop spans 15 amino acids. V dropped 4 bases and J dropped 5; count of bases not matched to a gene: 3. The CDR3 region is CASGSGLAGDNEQFF. The CDR3 DNA reads as TGTGCTAGTGGTTCGGGACTAGCGGGTGACAATGAGCAGTTCTTC.

The rearrangement links TRBV4-1 to TRBJ1-1; maybe TRBD1 (6 bases). Deletions cut 3 bases from V and 1 base from J, with 9 bases between. The CDR3 spans 14 residues. Germline values: CDR1 MGHRA, CDR2 YSYEKL. CDR3 amino acids: CASSQGARNTEAFF. In DNA form, the CDR3 reads TGCGCCAGCAGCCAGGGGGCGCGGAACACTGAAGCTTTCTTT.

The V gene is TRBV28, the J gene TRBJ1-4; 7 nucleotides match TRBD1. Germline V lookup: CDR1 MDHEN, CDR2 SYDVKM. Losses at the gene ends were 6 bases for V and 6 bases for J; bases not matched to a gene: 13. This CDR3 comprises 16 residues. CDR3 nucleotides: TGTGCCAGCAGCCTACCCTTCGGGACAGCCGATGAAAAACTGTTTTTT. It yields the protein CASSLPFGTADEKLFF. Supplemented by reference TRBV28 and TRBJ1-4, the full variable domain reads DVKVTQSSRYLVKRTGEKVFLECVQDMDHENMFWYRQDPGLGLRLIYFSYDVKMKEKGDIPEGYSVSREKKERFSLILESASTNQTSMYLCASSLPFGTADEKLFFGSGTQLSVL.

The V gene is TRBV9, the J gene TRBJ1-1; 8 bases are shared with TRBD1. Losses at the gene ends were 3 bases for V and 5 bases for J; bases not matched to a gene: 6. Germline CDR1 is SGDLS and CDR2 is YYNGEE. The CDR3 has 14 amino acids. The DNA for the CDR3 is TGTGCCAGCAGCGCAGGACAGGGATCGACTGAAGCTTTCTTT. This codes for CASSAGQGSTEAFF.

This chain uses TRBV30 with TRBJ2-6; D is ambiguous. CDR3 size: 15 residues. Per germline, CDR1 GTSNPN and CDR2 SVGIG (reference sequence). The V end lost 3 bases, the J end lost 2 bases, and 11 bases lay between the germline ends. The CDR3 loop is CAWSPGLAGANVLTF. CDR3 DNA: TGTGCCTGGAGCCCTGGGCTCGCTGGGGCCAACGTCCTGACTTTC.

This clone has only one observation. V usage is TRBV6-1 and J usage is TRBJ1-5; 12 bases match TRBD1. There are 17 residues in the CDR3. CDR1 and CDR2 from the germline V gene are MNHNS and SASEGT. Germline trimming cut 4 bases from V and 5 bases from J; bases unmatched to any gene: 9. This CDR3 is CASSAKPGQGAYQPQHF. DNA of the CDR3: TGTGCCAGCAGTGCCAAACCGGGACAGGGGGCCTATCAGCCCCAGCATTTT.

The V gene is TRBV2, the J gene TRBJ1-4, with D unresolved. This CDR3 is built from 12 residues. CDR1 is SNHLY and CDR2 is FYNNEI in the germline V gene. Trimming took 1 base from V and 9 from J, leaving 6 bases between them. The CDR3 loop is CASSEGSKKLFF. Written as DNA, the CDR3 is TGTGCCAGCAGTGAAGGGAGTAAAAAACTGTTTTTT.

This chain uses TRBV13 with TRBJ2-3; TRBD2 matches at 8 bases. Germline V gives CDR1 PRHDT, CDR2 FYEKMQ (reference sequence). The ends lost 5 bases at V and 1 base at J; junction bases unmatched: 8. The CDR3 has 16 amino acids. As DNA, the CDR3 is TGTGCCAGCAGCATCGGGGGGGGAGCAGGCACAGATACGCAGTATTTT. Translating it yields CASSIGGGAGTDTQYF.

The chain couples TRBV7-6 to TRBJ1-5, with D maybe TRBD1 (6 bases). CDR1 and CDR2 (germline): SGHVS, FNYEAQ. The V gene lost 1 base and the J gene lost 4 bases, with 11 bases spanning the gap. CDR3 length: 15 residues. The DNA of the CDR3 is TGTGCCAGCAGCTTAGGAACAGGGAGAAATCAGCCCCAGCATTTT. Encoded protein: CASSLGTGRNQPQHF.

The rearrangement links TRBV9 to TRBJ2-1, with 8 positions matching TRBD2. The CDR3 contains 18 residues. The ends lost 0 bases at V and 0 bases at J; junction bases unmatched: 8. Germline lookup yields CDR1 SGDLS and CDR2 YYNGEE. CDR3 region: CASSVAGGGLSSYNEQFF. DNA for the CDR3: TGTGCCAGCAGCGTAGCGGGGGGGGGACTTAGCTCCTACAATGAGCAGTTCTTC.

Only one count was recorded for this clone. This chain connects TRBV6-5 to TRBJ2-7, with 10 bases that match TRBD1. The CDR3 has 15 residues. Germline V gene sequence: CDR1 MNHEY, CDR2 SVGAGI. The V segment lost 0 bases and the J segment 4 bases; nucleotides outside the gene matches: 3. As DNA, the CDR3 is TGTGCCAGCAGTTACTCACCGGGACAGGGGTACGAGCAGTACTTC. Its translation is CASSYSPGQGYEQYF.

The gene calls are TRBV5-1 and TRBJ2-1, with a tentative D call TRBD2 (5 bases). The CDR3 has 13 amino acids. The V end was cut by 0 bases, the J end by 8 bases, with 9 bases between. CDR1 is SGHRS and CDR2 is YFSETQ in the germline V gene. CDR3 loop: CASSLEPGDEQFF. The CDR3 DNA is TGCGCCAGCAGCTTGGAGCCCGGGGATGAGCAGTTCTTC.

This clone appeared a single time. The CDR3 loop is CASSQEGQGGTPGELFF. The CDR3 DNA reads as TGTGCCAGCAGCCAAGAGGGACAGGGAGGTACACCCGGGGAGCTGTTTTTT. The V and J genes are TRBV14 and TRBJ2-2, with 9 nucleotides matching TRBD1. The V gene's germline CDR1 is SGHDN and CDR2 FVKESK. The junction had 8 bases not matched to a gene; V was cut back by 0 bases and J by 6 bases. There are 17 residues in the CDR3.

This clone was counted once. The CDR3: CASRKDRGNTGELFF. CDR3 DNA sequence: TGCGCCAGCAGGAAGGACAGGGGGAACACCGGGGAGCTGTTTTTT. This rearrangement joins TRBV5-1 to TRBJ2-2; 9 bases align to TRBD1. Trimming removed 5 bases from V and 1 base from J; junction bases left unmatched: 3. This CDR3 is built from 15 residues. CDR1 and CDR2 (germline): SGHRS, YFSETQ. Based on the CDR3 plus reference TRBV5-1 and TRBJ2-2, the full variable domain is KAGVTQTPRYLIKTRGQQVTLSCSPISGHRSVSWYQQTPGQGLQFLFEYFSETQRNKGNFPGRFSGRQFSNSRSEMNVSTLELGDSALYLCASRKDRGNTGELFFGEGSRLTVL.

This chain links TRBV6-2 or TRBV6-3 with TRBJ1-1; 10 bases line up with TRBD1. With V trimmed by 5 bases and J by 5 bases, 14 bases remained unmatched. This CDR3 is 17 amino acids long. CDR1 and CDR2 from the germline V gene are MNHEY and SVGEGT. The DNA for the CDR3 is TGTGCCAGCAGTACAAGGACAGGGGGAGGGTCGGGTACTGAAGCTTTCTTT. It encodes CASSTRTGGGSGTEAFF.

The genes are TRBV18 and TRBJ1-5; unclear D gene. The CDR3 has 13 residues. Germline values: CDR1 KGHSH, CDR2 LQKENI. Trimming left V 3 bases short and J 7 bases short, with 10 bases between. In DNA form, the CDR3 reads TGTGCCAGCTCACCCCCGGAGCGGCAGCCCCAGCATTTT. Its translation: CASSPPERQPQHF.

The chain couples TRBV19 to TRBJ1-5; unclear D gene. CDR1 LNHDA and CDR2 SQIVND come from the germline V gene (reference sequence). Trimming removed 0 bases at V and 3 bases at J, with 6 bases between. The CDR3 is made up of 14 amino acids. CDR3 DNA sequence: TGTGCCAGTAGTATAGACAGGTTCAATCAGCCCCAGCATTTT. Its translation is CASSIDRFNQPQHF. The entire variable domain, with the rest obtained from reference TRBV19 and TRBJ1-5, is as follows: DGGITQSPKYLFRKEGQNVTLSCEQNLNHDAMYWYRQDPGQGLRLIYYSQIVNDFQKGDIAEGYSVSREKKESFPLTVTSAQKNPTAFYLCASSIDRFNQPQHFGDGTRLSIL.

The rearrangement joins TRBV5-1 to TRBJ1-2; 8 nucleotides align to TRBD1. V lost 0 bases to trimming and J lost 6 bases; unmatched junction nucleotides: 4. Germline V CDR1 and CDR2: SGHRS, YFSETQ. The CDR3 covers 14 residues. For the CDR3, the DNA is TGCGCCAGCAGCTTGGCCTCAGGGGGCCATGGCTACACCTTC. Translating gives CASSLASGGHGYTF.

In DNA, the CDR3 is TGTGCCAGCAGAACGCAGACAGGGGCTCCTGAAGCTTTCTTT. It yields the protein CASRTQTGAPEAFF. The V call is TRBV2, the J call TRBJ1-1; 8 bases align to TRBD1. The CDR3 is 14 residues long. The junction had 9 bases not matched to a gene; V was cut back by 6 bases and J by 6 bases. Per the germline V gene, CDR1 is SNHLY and CDR2 is FYNNEI.

This clone was counted a few times. This sequence joins TRBV27 and TRBJ1-2; TRBD1 agrees at 12 bases. J was trimmed by 0 bases and V by 8 bases; bases with no gene match: 7. The germline CDR1 and CDR2 sequences are MNHEY and SMNVEV (reference sequence). CDR3 length: 16 amino acids. The CDR3 coding sequence is TGTGCCAGCGCCTCGGGACAGGGGGCAACTAACTATGGCTACACCTTC. Protein product: CASASGQGATNYGYTF.

This rearrangement joins TRBV7-2 to TRBJ1-5, with D possibly matching TRBD1 (5 bases). Trimming stripped 4 bases from V and 1 base from J, with 8 bases between. This CDR3 is built from 14 residues. The germline V gene encodes CDR1 SGHTA and CDR2 FQGNSA. CDR3: CASSSRQSNQPQHF. In DNA, the CDR3 is TGTGCCAGCAGCTCCCGACAGAGCAATCAGCCCCAGCATTTT.

The chain is built from TRBV11-2 and TRBJ2-3; D unresolved. V was pared by 2 bases and J by 4 bases, with 4 bases between. The CDR3 runs 12 residues. The germline V gene encodes CDR1 SGHAT and CDR2 FQNNGV. CDR3 bases: TGTGCCAGCAGCTTAATCGCAGATACGCAGTATTTT. This translates into CASSLIADTQYF.